This T cell receptor (beta chain) was identified in a study of blood T cell repertoires in COVID-19. About the study: Collection of acute and convalescent COVID-19 samples took place in the United States, Italy and Spain. PBMCs, B-cell-depleted T cells, or T cells were the source of the cDNA or gDNA that made up the material.

Per the original methods: Counts of nucleated cells, estimated from reference gene primer amplification, were obtained. The table came from immunoSEQ multiplex PCR; TCRdb's copy has only in-frame clones and leaves some out. V, J and clone size are those of that table, while D and trimming were read from the DNA. The data show about 98,000 clones, with approximately 80% seen just once and approximately 11% held by the top ten. CDR3 size: 19 residues. The germline V gene encodes CDR1 LGHDT and CDR2 YNNKEL (reference sequence). V was clipped by 4 bases and J by 3 bases; unmatched bases: 10. The specimen was peripheral blood. The rearrangement joins TRBV3-1 (or the pseudogene TRBV3-2) to TRBJ2-3; 16 bases fit TRBD2. The source is a man aged 70 or older with active or convalescent COVID-19. The CDR3 DNA follows: TGTGCCAGCAGCCTGGGACTAGCGGGGGGGCCGTTGAGGACAGATACGCAGTATTTT. It translates to CASSLGLAGGPLRTDTQYF.